In this sample, the clone carrying this T cell receptor beta chain turned up a few times. As yet, its antigen is unknown. The data stem from a study of T-cell reconstitution after alpha-beta-depleted transplantation in children. Study-level findings and limits: Newly produced T cells mostly accounted for T-cell counts and diversity one year post-transplant. Expanded graft clones, several hundred of them, were reportedly the source of alpha-beta T cells about two months after transplant. At day 60, the high TCRbeta diversity found in some patients originated from recipient T cells and thymic progenitors that had survived.

V lost 4 bases and J lost 0, with 15 bases in between. This CDR3 is 16 amino acids long. Germline assignment: CDR1 SGHRS and CDR2 YFSETQ. Unique molecular identifiers were built into the TCRbeta library. TCRdb fed the PCR reads into MiXCR, producing one record per CDR3 protein. Here the sample spans 700,000 to 850,000 distinct CDR3 sequences, under 20% being singletons. The gene calls are TRBV5-1 and TRBJ2-3; D is perhaps TRBD2 (6 bases). This sequence originates from a male patient under 18 who had a stem cell transplant for acute lymphoblastic leukemia, so the T cells may come from the graft donor. This material consisted of PBMCs, mostly from graft donor cells, taken 360 days after TCRalphabeta/CD19-depleted stem cell transplant. The CDR3 region has the DNA TGCGCCAGCAGCCGCCGGAGGGAACTCAGCACAGATACGCAGTATTTT. The encoded protein is CASSRRRELSTDTQYF.